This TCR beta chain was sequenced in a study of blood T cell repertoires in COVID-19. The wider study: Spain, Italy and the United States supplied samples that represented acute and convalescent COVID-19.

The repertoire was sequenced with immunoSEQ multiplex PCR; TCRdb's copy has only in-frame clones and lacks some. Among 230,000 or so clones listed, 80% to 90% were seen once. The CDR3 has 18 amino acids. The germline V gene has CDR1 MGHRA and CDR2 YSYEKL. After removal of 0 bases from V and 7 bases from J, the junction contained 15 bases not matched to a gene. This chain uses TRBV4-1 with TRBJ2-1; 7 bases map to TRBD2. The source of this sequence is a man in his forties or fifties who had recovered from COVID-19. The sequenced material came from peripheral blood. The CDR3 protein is CASSQDRGGAGVLNEQFF. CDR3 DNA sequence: TGCGCCAGCAGCCAAGACCGGGGAGGGGCCGGGGTCTTGAATGAGCAGTTCTTC.